This TCR beta chain was documented in a study of CXCR3-negative and CXCR3-positive naive CD8 T cells. The CDR3 sequence is 13 residues long. Germline-derived CDR1 and CDR2 are SGHTA and FQGTGA. UMI-labeled 5' RACE TRB cDNA libraries were prepared from the cells. TCRdb reprocessed the 5' RACE reads; each CDR3 protein has one entry and no DNA is given. Seen in this sample are over 100,000 distinct CDR3 sequences; the ten most common clones hold 0.41%. Findings and limits, study-wide: CXCR3-positive naive cells carried more hydrophobic TRB CDR3s than CXCR3-negative naive cells did. In naive cells, CXCR3-negative and CXCR3-positive subsets had similar TRBV-TRBJ usage; memory cells differed.

Concerning this clonotype: The antigen is undetermined.

Among CD8+ T cells, naive ones were CD45RO-CCR7+CD27+CD95-. The V gene is TRBV7-3, the J gene TRBJ2-3. The clonotype was recovered from a human donor in good health. Some clones in this sample may be carry-over from other donors' samples. Sequences were obtained from naive CXCR3+ CD8+ T cells from blood. Sample subset: CD45RO-CCR7+CD27+CD95- naive CD8+ T cells expressing CXCR3 (TNR3+). The CDR3 spells CASSLDSADTQYF.